The 32 T cell receptor beta chains below were found in one sample sequenced in a study of blood T cell repertoires in COVID-19. TCRdb's table, derived via immunoSEQ multiplex PCR, lists solely in-frame clones and lacks some. This repertoire shows 150,000 or so clones, approximately 84% found once; its top ten account for approximately 5.6%. What was sequenced was PBMCs or T cells enriched from blood (not recorded which). Source of these receptors: a woman in her forties with acute COVID-19.

This clone was counted a single time. The J gene is TRBJ1-2, the V gene TRBV29-1; TRBD1 might be the D (5 bases). The CDR3 runs 14 residues. Between the trimmed V and J ends, which lost 1 base and 3 bases, there was a span of 12 bases. Germline V lookup: CDR1 SQVTM, CDR2 ANQGSEA. CDR3 bases: TGCAGCGTTGAAGGGAGGGGCGCGGACTATGGCTACACCTTC. Translating it yields CSVEGRGADYGYTF.

The chain employs TRBV3-1 (or the pseudogene TRBV3-2) and TRBJ1-1; D is ambiguous. The CDR3 has 16 amino acids. The ends were cut back, 3 bases at V and 0 bases at J, with 14 bases in the middle. From germline, CDR1 is LGHDT and CDR2 YNNKEL (reference sequence). The CDR3 spells CASSHLGGVMNTEAFF. Written as DNA, the CDR3 is TGTGCCAGCAGCCATCTGGGCGGGGTAATGAACACTGAAGCTTTCTTT.

The V and J genes are TRBV11-2 and TRBJ2-1; no clear D gene. Germline V lookup: CDR1 SGHAT, CDR2 FQNNGV. V was trimmed by 3 bases and J by 0 bases, leaving 9 bases between them. The CDR3 is 15 residues long. Here the CDR3 DNA reads TGTGCCAGCAGCTTGGAGCGTAGCTCCTACAATGAGCAGTTCTTC. This codes for CASSLERSSYNEQFF.

The CDR3 DNA reads TGTGCCTCAAGACAGGGCTCATATGGCTACACCTTC. It specifies CASRQGSYGYTF. This chain uses TRBV5-4 with TRBJ1-2; the match to TRBD1 covers 7 bases. Germline CDR1 is SGHNT and CDR2 is YYREEE (reference sequence). This CDR3 is 12 amino acids long. Losses at the gene ends were 10 bases for V and 5 bases for J; bases not matched to a gene: 8.

The V and J genes are TRBV5-1 and TRBJ1-4; a possible D gene is TRBD1 (5 bases). CDR1 and CDR2 (germline): SGHRS, YFSETQ. Trimming cost V 3 bases and J 3 bases, with 9 bases left between them. The CDR3 contains 14 residues. The CDR3 nucleotides read TGCGCCAGCAGCTCAGAAGGGGCTAATGAAAAACTGTTTTTT. Translation: CASSSEGANEKLFF.

This clone was detected only once. CDR3 sequence: CASSSLGGTGSRETQYF. In DNA, the CDR3 is TGTGCCAGCAGCTCCCTGGGAGGGACAGGGTCCCGAGAGACCCAGTACTTC. The chain recombines TRBV7-3 with TRBJ2-5, with 9 bases lining up with TRBD1. CDR1 SGHTA and CDR2 FQGTGA come from the germline V gene. J was trimmed by 4 bases and V by 4 bases; bases with no gene match: 13. This CDR3 contains 17 residues.

This clone has more than one count but fewer than ten. The chain recombines TRBV5-1 with TRBJ1-1, with D perhaps matching TRBD1 (5 bases). V lost 3 bases and J lost 1, with 13 bases in between. The CDR3 totals 15 residues. Germline CDR1 SGHRS, CDR2 YFSETQ. The CDR3 sequence is CASSSGTRENTEAFF. CDR3 coding DNA: TGCGCCAGCAGCTCGGGGACTCGAGAGAACACTGAAGCTTTCTTT.

This clone was seen at least ten times. This chain connects TRBV18 to TRBJ2-2; 7 nucleotides line up with TRBD1. V shed 4 bases and J 6 bases; nucleotides not matched to a gene: 8. CDR1 and CDR2 (germline): KGHSH, LQKENI. This CDR3 has 15 residues. The CDR3 loop is CASSQTTGTAGELFF. CDR3 sequence (DNA): TGTGCCAGCTCACAGACGACAGGGACCGCCGGGGAGCTGTTTTTT.

The chain links TRBV27 to TRBJ1-2; 8 nucleotides match TRBD1. Germline CDR1 reads MNHEY; CDR2 reads SMNVEV (reference sequence). There are 16 residues in the CDR3. V dropped 6 bases and J dropped 6; count of bases not matched to a gene: 15. The CDR3 nucleotides read TGTGCCAGCAGGGATGGAGGGGCAGGGGGCGGAGATGGCTACACCTTC. Protein: CASRDGGAGGGDGYTF.

J is TRBJ1-2 and V is TRBV5-1, with 11 bases aligning to TRBD1. V was pared by 4 bases and J by 3 bases, with 8 bases of the junction left unmatched. CDR3 length: 16 amino acids. CDR1 SGHRS and CDR2 YFSETQ come from the germline V gene. CDR3 sequence (DNA): TGCGCCAGCAGCCCAACCGGGACAGGGGGAGACTATGGCTACACCTTC. Protein sequence: CASSPTGTGGDYGYTF.

J is TRBJ2-1 and V is TRBV7-6, with 10 bases aligning to TRBD1. Germline CDR1 reads SGHVS; CDR2 reads FNYEAQ. Unmatched junction bases numbered 2, after V lost 1 base and J lost 5 bases. The CDR3 contains 15 residues. CDR3: CASSLGTGGNNEQFF. As DNA, the CDR3 is TGTGCCAGCAGCTTAGGGACAGGGGGGAACAATGAGCAGTTCTTC.

The chain recombines TRBV30 with TRBJ2-1; D is possibly TRBD2 (6 bases). Germline values: CDR1 GTSNPN, CDR2 SVGIG (reference sequence). There are 12 residues in the CDR3. CDR3 DNA: TGTGGTGGGACTTCGACCTACAATGAGCAGTTCTTC. It yields the protein CGGTSTYNEQFF.

The J gene is TRBJ1-1, the V gene TRBV20-1; 7 nucleotides agree with TRBD1. Trimming took 4 bases from V and 7 from J; bases not matched to a gene: 0. There are 10 residues in the CDR3. Germline V gives CDR1 DFQATT, CDR2 SNEGSKA (reference sequence). The CDR3 protein is CSATGGEAFF. The CDR3, as DNA: TGCAGTGCTACAGGGGGTGAAGCTTTCTTT.

This clone was seen once. The gene calls are TRBV7-9 and TRBJ1-5; D is unresolved. There are 13 residues in the CDR3. V lost 1 base and J 6 bases, leaving 7 bases between the germline ends. Germline values: CDR1 SEHNR, CDR2 FQNEAQ (reference sequence). CDR3 residues: CASSLGSGQPQHF. CDR3 nucleotide sequence: TGTGCCAGCAGCTTAGGTAGTGGTCAGCCCCAGCATTTT.

The chain uses TRBV5-6 and TRBJ2-1, with a possible D match to TRBD1 (6 bases). The CDR3 is 16 residues long. V lost 0 bases and J lost 0, with 10 bases in between. Germline V gene lookup returns CDR1 SGHDT and CDR2 YYEEEE. This chain's CDR3 is CASSLEGEFSYNEQFF. The CDR3 nucleotides are TGTGCCAGCAGCTTGGAGGGGGAGTTCTCCTACAATGAGCAGTTCTTC.

This chain links TRBV2 with TRBJ2-5; 15 bases line up with TRBD2. The V segment lost 6 bases and the J segment 4 bases; nucleotides outside the gene matches: 6. Germline CDR1 is SNHLY and CDR2 is FYNNEI. CDR3 length equals 16 residues. CDR3 nucleotides: TGTGCCAGCAGCCGCGGACTAGCGGGAGGGGGAGAGACCCAGTACTTC. Protein: CASSRGLAGGGETQYF.

The chain links TRBV5-1 to TRBJ2-1; 10 bases align to TRBD2. This CDR3 region has 16 residues. V lost 0 bases to trimming and J lost 2 bases; unmatched junction nucleotides: 2. The germline CDR1 and CDR2 sequences are SGHRS and YFSETQ. This CDR3 is CASSLVLAGAYNEQFF. CDR3 coding DNA: TGCGCCAGCAGCTTGGTTCTAGCGGGAGCCTACAATGAGCAGTTCTTC.

As to this clone: In the same sample, other DNA sequences code for this CDR3. This chain joins TRBV3-1 (or the pseudogene TRBV3-2) and TRBJ2-7; 8 bases line up with TRBD2. The CDR3 is made up of 15 amino acids. From germline, CDR1 is LGHDT and CDR2 YNNKEL (reference sequence). With 1 base clipped from V and 2 bases from J, the junction kept 4 bases outside the gene matches. CDR3 protein: CASSQVSGGPYEQYF. The CDR3 nucleotides read TGTGCCAGCAGCCAAGTAAGCGGGGGACCCTACGAGCAGTACTTC.

A note on this clone: The same CDR3 arises from other DNA sequences in this sample as well. The chain is built from TRBV2 and TRBJ1-5; no definite D call. This CDR3 region has 15 residues. V gave up 4 bases and J gave up 2 bases, with 12 bases separating them. CDR1 is SNHLY and CDR2 is FYNNEI in the germline V gene. The CDR3 coding sequence is TGTGCCAGCAGTGTGTCGGGTTTGGGCAATCAGCCCCAGCATTTT. It is translated as CASSVSGLGNQPQHF.

The chain combines TRBV29-1 with TRBJ2-5; 7 bases line up with TRBD1. Trimming removed 1 base from V and 3 bases from J; junction bases left unmatched: 11. Per the germline V gene, CDR1 is SQVTM and CDR2 is ANQGSEA. The CDR3 is 16 amino acids. The CDR3 loop is CSVEGLTRDSEETQYF. The CDR3 coding sequence is TGCAGCGTTGAAGGGTTAACCCGGGACAGCGAAGAGACCCAGTACTTC.

J is TRBJ2-2 and V is TRBV5-1; D possibly corresponds to TRBD2 (6 bases). Deletions cut 2 bases from V and 3 bases from J, with 11 bases between. Per the germline V gene, CDR1 is SGHRS and CDR2 is YFSETQ. The CDR3 runs 15 residues. The CDR3 protein is CASSLNGGDTGELFF. CDR3 nucleotides: TGCGCCAGCAGCTTAAACGGCGGGGACACCGGGGAGCTGTTTTTT.

This clone showed up just a few times. This chain uses TRBV11-2 with TRBJ1-3, with D perhaps matching TRBD1 (5 bases). Trimming took off 8 bases at V and 4 bases at J, with 18 bases between the two ends. This CDR3 spans 15 amino acids. Germline CDR1 is SGHAT and CDR2 is FQNNGV. In nucleotides, the CDR3 is TGTGCCAGCCGCTCCCCGGGGGGTAGAGGAAACACCATATATTTT. Its protein product is CASRSPGGRGNTIYF.

This chain uses TRBV11-1 with TRBJ2-7, with D perhaps matching TRBD1 (6 bases). Germline V gene data show CDR1 as SGHAT and CDR2 as FQDESV (reference sequence). The CDR3 loop spans 13 amino acids. V lost 2 bases to trimming and J lost 2 bases, with 7 bases between them. CDR3 DNA: TGTGCCAGCAGCTTACAGGGGCCCTACGAGCAGTACTTC. Its translation: CASSLQGPYEQYF.

The chain recombines TRBV4-1 with TRBJ2-6; D is perhaps TRBD1 (5 bases). CDR3 size: 18 residues. V was clipped by 1 base and J by 0 bases, with 13 bases between them. In germline, CDR1 is MGHRA, CDR2 YSYEKL. The DNA of the CDR3 is TGCGCCAGCAGCCAAGCACAGGCCTGGGGCTCTGGGGCCAACGTCCTGACTTTC. Its protein product is CASSQAQAWGSGANVLTF.

This rearrangement joins TRBV7-8 to TRBJ2-1; 9 positions match TRBD2. In germline, CDR1 is SGHVS, CDR2 FQNEAQ. V was pared by 5 bases and J by 4 bases, with 12 bases of the junction left unmatched. The CDR3 runs 17 residues. In DNA, the CDR3 is TGTGCCAGCAGCAGTCTAGCGGGACATTCGTTTTACAATGAGCAGTTCTTC. This encodes CASSSLAGHSFYNEQFF.

This sequence joins TRBV2 and TRBJ1-2; 8 bases are a match to TRBD1. The CDR3 loop spans 13 amino acids. J lost 6 bases, V lost 7 bases, and 7 bases had no gene match. Germline-derived CDR1 and CDR2 are SNHLY and FYNNEI. The CDR3 DNA sequence: TGTGCCAGCAACCCCGGGACAGGACATGGCTACACCTTC. Translated: CASNPGTGHGYTF.

This CDR3 is CASSQGLPNSGNTIYF. CDR3 coding DNA: TGTGCCAGCTCCCAGGGACTCCCAAACTCTGGAAACACCATATATTTT. The chain joins TRBV18 to TRBJ1-3, with D maybe TRBD1 (5 bases). Germline-derived CDR1 and CDR2 are KGHSH and LQKENI. The CDR3 runs 16 residues. V was pared by 6 bases and J by 0 bases, with 15 bases between. The full variable domain, in which reference TRBV18 and TRBJ1-3 provide the parts outside the CDR3, is NAGVMQNPRHLVRRRGQEARLRCSPMKGHSHVYWYRQLPEEGLKFMVYLQKENIIDESGMPKERFSAEFPKEGPSILRIQQVVRGDSAAYFCASSQGLPNSGNTIYFGEGSWLTVV.

The chain has TRBV5-1 and TRBJ1-2, with D tentatively TRBD1 (5 bases). The CDR3 spans 13 residues. From germline, CDR1 is SGHRS and CDR2 YFSETQ. The ends were cut back, 2 bases at V and 6 bases at J, with 11 bases in the middle. CDR3 loop: CASSLDRTHGYTF. The CDR3 DNA reads as TGCGCCAGCAGCTTAGACAGAACACATGGCTACACCTTC.

V usage is TRBV11-2 and J usage is TRBJ2-7, with 7 bases matching TRBD2. Germline CDR1 reads SGHAT; CDR2 reads FQNNGV. The CDR3 covers 15 residues. Trimming removed 5 bases from V and 6 bases from J; junction bases left unmatched: 13. In DNA form, the CDR3 reads TGTGCCAGCAGCCAGCCTATCGGGACTACCTTCGAGCAGTACTTC. This sequence encodes CASSQPIGTTFEQYF. Supplemented by reference TRBV11-2 and TRBJ2-7, the full variable domain reads EAGVAQSPRYKIIEKRQSVAFWCNPISGHATLYWYQQILGQGPKLLIQFQNNGVVDDSQLPKDRFSAERLKGVDSTLKIQPAKLEDSAVYLCASSQPIGTTFEQYFGPGTRLTVT.

The rearrangement links TRBV6-1 to TRBJ2-4; 7 nucleotides agree with TRBD2. From germline, CDR1 is MNHNS and CDR2 SASEGT. The CDR3 length is 15 residues. Losses at the gene ends were 3 bases for V and 2 bases for J; bases not matched to a gene: 4. The CDR3 coding sequence is TGTGCCAGCAGTGATGGCGGGAGCACCAAAAACATTCAGTACTTC. Protein: CASSDGGSTKNIQYF.

The chain has TRBV19 and TRBJ2-5; 8 bases agree with TRBD2. V was pared by 4 bases and J by 4 bases, with 14 bases of the junction left unmatched. The CDR3 extends over 17 amino acids. Germline lookup yields CDR1 LNHDA and CDR2 SQIVND (reference sequence). CDR3 sequence: CASSNHRGREDRETQYF. CDR3 bases: TGTGCCAGTAGTAACCACCGGGGGCGGGAGGATCGAGAGACCCAGTACTTC.

This clone was detected once. The V and J genes are TRBV10-3 and TRBJ2-1; 9 bases line up with TRBD2. Germline V CDR1 and CDR2: ENHRY, SYGVKD. V dropped 5 bases and J dropped 6; count of bases not matched to a gene: 5. CDR3 length: 14 residues. CDR3 sequence: CAISLAGEVNEQFF. The CDR3 DNA sequence: TGTGCCATCAGTTTAGCGGGAGAGGTCAATGAGCAGTTCTTC.